This is a list of T cell receptor beta chains from one sample in a study of OX40 agonist ivuxolimab in advanced cancers. Sequencing used immunoSEQ multiplex PCR; TCRdb keeps in-frame clones, though not all of them. The table has 55,000 to 65,000 clones, 70% to 90% seen once. Material: CD4+ or CD8+ T cells sorted from blood, obtained in a trial of the OX40 agonist ivuxolimab. The receptors stem from an adult with an advanced solid tumor such as melanoma, head and neck, liver or kidney cancer. Each CDR3 is given with its conserved first and last residue. The size of a clone is reported for some rows only, either as once, few or many, or as a class for expanded clones.

NA TRBV2 CAKGQANTEAFF
NA TRBV19 CASSILGRSGQPQHF
NA TRBV5-1 CASSLTGDPGVGEAFF
NA TRBV5-1 CASRSGTGDEKLFF
once TRBV13 CASSPRDRVTEAFF
NA TRBV5-4 CASSLTGGSNTEAFF
once TRBV19 CASTGRRAKGYTF
NA TRBV10-1 CASSSSGGSTDTQYF
NA TRBV18 CASSPQLEQANQPQHF
NA TRBV7-6 CASSINTGPKEKLFF
once TRBV28 CASRPDRETGELFF
NA TRBV18 CASSPAERGYTF
NA TRBV5-1 CASSPGTLSNQPQHF
NA TRBV30 CASRNWAGSNTGELFF
NA TRBV5-4 CASSLVPESYEQYF
few TRBV5-1 CASSLAGTSGVQETQYF
NA TRBV5-1 CASSLRAGEEKLFF
NA TRBV18 CASSRRDGNQPQHF
once TRBV6-5 CASIRGHNYGYTF
NA TRBV12-2 CASRPQSGREGTDTQYF
NA TRBV7-9 CASSSGEWGHSPLHF
NA TRBV18 CASSPVGNEQYF
NA TRBV4-2 CASSQETGTYEKLFF
once TRBV2 CASSSREGPENTIYF